These 18 T cell receptor beta chains share one sample of origin, sequenced in a study of HIV-infected children after antiretroviral therapy interruption. Unique molecular identifiers were included in an RNA-based 3' RACE TCR library. Each CDR3 protein gets one entry after TCRdb re-called the 3' RACE reads with MiXCR. The sample lists about 50,000 distinct CDR3 sequences, approximately 4.3% occurring once. Documented treatment: PENTA 11 planned treatment interruption arm or continuous ART arm. Sequencing used CD45RA+ CD4+ T cells from PBMCs, pooled from several time points, obtained from a donor given antiretroviral therapy, either interrupted or continuous. Subset defined: naive CD4+ CD45RA+ CD45RO- T cells. The receptor set was obtained from a pool of human donors with HIV.

This clonotype was seen at least ten times. The chain is built from TRBV11-1 and TRBJ2-2; D possibly uses TRBD1 or TRBD2 (6 bases each). The CDR3 contains 13 residues. From germline, CDR1 is SGHAT and CDR2 FQDESV (reference sequence). V lost 6 bases and J 4 bases, leaving 9 bases between the germline ends. CDR3 protein: CASSWGATGELFF. The CDR3 DNA is TGTGCCAGCAGTTGGGGGGCCACCGGGGAGCTGTTTTTT.

This clonotype occurred many times. The CDR3 protein is CSATDGPNYGYTF. The CDR3 DNA reads TGCAGTGCTACTGACGGCCCTAACTATGGCTACACCTTC. V usage is TRBV20-1 and J usage is TRBJ1-2; D call uncertain. This CDR3 spans 13 amino acids. Looked up from germline, CDR1 is DFQATT and CDR2 is SNEGSKA (reference sequence). Between the trimmed V and J ends, which lost 4 bases and 0 bases, there was a span of 9 bases.

Many counts were recorded for this clonotype. V usage is TRBV3-1 and J usage is TRBJ2-7; 12 nucleotides line up with TRBD1. This CDR3 has 15 residues. The J segment lost 5 bases and the V segment lost 4 bases, leaving 6 bases of the junction unmatched. Germline V gene lookup returns CDR1 LGHDT and CDR2 YNNKEL (reference sequence). CDR3 coding DNA: TGTGCCAGCAGCCCCGGGACAGGGGGCTTCGACGAGCAGTACTTC. It yields the protein CASSPGTGGFDEQYF.

The J gene is TRBJ2-5, the V gene TRBV2; 10 bases line up with TRBD2. The CDR3 is 14 amino acids. CDR1 is SNHLY, CDR2 FYNNEI, per germline. V shed 6 bases and J 1 base; nucleotides not matched to a gene: 2. CDR3 sequence: CASRRTSGQETQYF. The CDR3, as DNA: TGTGCCAGCAGAAGGACTAGCGGCCAAGAGACCCAGTACTTC.

The sample holds many counts of this clonotype. The chain links TRBV4-1 to TRBJ1-1; D is ambiguous. Trimming cost V 4 bases and J 4 bases, with 16 bases left between them. This CDR3 region has 15 residues. Germline values: CDR1 MGHRA, CDR2 YSYEKL. The CDR3 here is CASSPPGIRRTEAFF. CDR3 nucleotides: TGCGCCAGCAGCCCCCCGGGCATCCGTCGCACTGAAGCTTTCTTT.

The rearrangement uses TRBV12-3 or TRBV12-4 and TRBJ2-7, with TRBD2 as a possible D gene (6 bases). V lost 2 bases to trimming and J lost 5 bases, with 7 bases between them. The CDR3 spans 12 residues. CDR3 in DNA: TGTGCCAGCAGTTTATGGAGGGACGAGCAGTACTTC. Protein product: CASSLWRDEQYF.

This chain links TRBV30 with TRBJ2-3; TRBD2 matches at 9 bases. CDR1 and CDR2 from the germline V gene are GTSNPN and SVGIG (reference sequence). The length of the CDR3 is 17 residues. The trim removed 0 bases at V and 2 bases at J, leaving 9 bases unmatched. The CDR3 reads CAWSVRRGGAATDTQYF. DNA for the CDR3: TGTGCCTGGAGTGTACGGCGCGGGGGGGCCGCCACAGATACGCAGTATTTT.

The J gene is TRBJ2-2, the V gene TRBV25-1; D might be TRBD1 or TRBD2, each matching 5 bases. The V gene lost 3 bases and the J gene lost 7 bases, with 15 bases spanning the gap. Germline V CDR1 and CDR2: MGHDK, SYGVNS. This CDR3 has 15 amino acids. CDR3 loop: CASSEGLAGSGELFF. The DNA for the CDR3 is TGTGCCAGCAGTGAGGGGCTAGCCGGCAGCGGGGAGCTGTTTTTT.

In its sample, this clonotype was seen many times. V gene TRBV6-1 combines with J gene TRBJ2-1; perhaps D is TRBD1 or TRBD2 (5 bases each). The CDR3 spans 14 residues. The V and J ends lost 3 bases and 8 bases respectively, with 14 bases between them. Germline CDR1 MNHNS, CDR2 SASEGT. This CDR3 reads CASSETGAGHEQFF. Written as DNA, the CDR3 is TGTGCCAGCAGTGAGACCGGGGCCGGACATGAGCAGTTCTTC.

This clonotype has at least ten counts. The chain couples TRBV4-1 to TRBJ2-2; D call uncertain. The CDR3 extends over 15 amino acids. Germline loops: CDR1 MGHRA, CDR2 YSYEKL. V was trimmed by 0 bases and J by 4 bases, leaving 9 bases between them. The DNA for the CDR3 is TGCGCCAGCAGCCAAGAGGGTGGGTTCACCGGGGAGCTGTTTTTT. This sequence encodes CASSQEGGFTGELFF.

This clonotype was seen repeatedly, ten times or more. The V and J genes are TRBV12-5 and TRBJ1-5; 10 nucleotides align to TRBD1. Trimming took 1 base from V and 3 from J; bases not matched to a gene: 3. The CDR3 consists of 16 residues. The germline gives CDR1 LGHNT, CDR2 FRNRAP. CDR3 in amino acids: CASGLGTGGVNQPQHF. CDR3 in DNA: TGTGCTAGTGGTTTGGGGACAGGGGGGGTCAATCAGCCCCAGCATTTT.

V gene TRBV7-8 combines with J gene TRBJ1-5; the D gene is possibly TRBD1 (6 bases). CDR1 is SGHVS and CDR2 is FQNEAQ in the germline V gene. The CDR3 length is 16 residues. V was cut by 6 bases and J by 0 bases, with 15 bases left in between. This CDR3 reads CASSRTGTVSNQPQHF. As DNA, the CDR3 is TGTGCCAGCAGTCGAACAGGGACGGTTAGCAATCAGCCCCAGCATTTT.

This clonotype was recorded many times. The genes are TRBV29-1 and TRBJ2-2; the D is unclear. The CDR3 covers 13 residues. The V end was cut by 3 bases, the J end by 1 base, with 6 bases between. Looked up from germline, CDR1 is SQVTM and CDR2 is ANQGSEA. The CDR3 DNA follows: TGCAGCGTTGACAAGGGGAACACCGGGGAGCTGTTTTTT. It specifies CSVDKGNTGELFF.

This clonotype showed up many times. This sequence joins TRBV5-1 and TRBJ1-3, with D hard to call. The CDR3 is made up of 15 amino acids. Germline V lookup: CDR1 SGHRS, CDR2 YFSETQ. The V gene lost 0 bases and the J gene lost 3 bases, with 10 bases spanning the gap. The CDR3 sequence is CASSLEGRHGNTIYF. For the CDR3, the DNA is TGCGCCAGCAGCTTGGAAGGCCGACATGGAAACACCATATATTTT.

In this sample, this clonotype turned up many times. The V call is TRBV12-3 or TRBV12-4, the J call TRBJ2-7; a weak D match, TRBD2 (5 bases). Trimming took off 4 bases at V and 3 bases at J, with 13 bases between the two ends. The CDR3 is made up of 14 amino acids. CDR3: CASSSLEVNYEQYF. The CDR3 DNA sequence: TGTGCCAGCAGTTCCCTGGAGGTCAACTACGAGCAGTACTTC.

This clonotype was seen a handful of times. V gene TRBV24-1 combines with J gene TRBJ2-1, with D perhaps TRBD1 or TRBD2 (5 bases each). V dropped 6 bases and J dropped 9 bases, with 14 bases sitting between them. From germline, CDR1 is KGHDR and CDR2 SFDVKD. The CDR3 consists of 13 residues. The CDR3 loop reads CATSRGRGGEQFF. The DNA of the CDR3 is TGTGCCACCAGTCGGGGCCGGGGCGGTGAGCAGTTCTTC.

This clonotype has at least ten counts. The V gene is TRBV28, the J gene TRBJ2-3; the match to TRBD2 covers 12 bases. The CDR3 spans 15 residues. V was pared by 10 bases and J by 1 base, with 6 bases of the junction left unmatched. Germline V lookup: CDR1 MDHEN, CDR2 SYDVKM. The CDR3 DNA sequence: TGTGCCACCACTAGCGGGGGGTTCCGCACAGATACGCAGTATTTT. Translated, it gives CATTSGGFRTDTQYF.

This clonotype was seen repeatedly, ten times or more. V gene TRBV2 combines with J gene TRBJ1-2; D remains ambiguous. V was shortened by 6 bases and J by 8 bases, with 7 bases between the two germline ends. The germline CDR1 and CDR2 sequences are SNHLY and FYNNEI. This CDR3 has 10 amino acids. CDR3 nucleotide sequence: TGTGCCAGCAGAGAGACAGGCTACACCTTC. It is translated as CASRETGYTF.